The 18 T cell receptor beta chains below all came from one sample that was sequenced in a study of blood T cell repertoires in COVID-19. TCRdb's table, derived via immunoSEQ multiplex PCR, lists solely in-frame clones and lacks some. Here the sample spans around 61,000 clones, 86% being singletons. Sequencing was done on a sample of peripheral blood. Receptor source: a man aged 45-65 years with active COVID-19.

The genes are TRBV7-8 and TRBJ1-3; D is possibly TRBD1 (5 bases). The CDR3 runs 12 residues. The V gene's germline CDR1 is SGHVS and CDR2 FQNEAQ. Trimming took off 5 bases at V and 6 bases at J, with 8 bases between the two ends. The CDR3 protein is CASSRGENTIYF. For the CDR3, the DNA is TGTGCCAGCAGCAGGGGCGAAAACACCATATATTTT.

This chain uses TRBV6-2 or TRBV6-3 with TRBJ2-7, with TRBD2 identical over 11 bases. The CDR3 is 14 amino acids. CDR1 is MNHEY and CDR2 is SVGEGT in the germline V gene. V was clipped by 2 bases and J by 4 bases; unmatched bases: 1. The CDR3 bases are TGTGCCAGCAGTTACGGGACTAGCGGATACGAGCAGTACTTC. Translated, it gives CASSYGTSGYEQYF.

With respect to this clone: The sample carries other DNA sequences with the same CDR3. The rearrangement joins TRBV5-1 to TRBJ1-2; no firm D call. V lost 0 bases and J 2 bases, leaving 8 bases between the germline ends. The CDR3 sequence is 14 residues long. Germline V gene data show CDR1 as SGHRS and CDR2 as YFSETQ. CDR3 sequence (DNA): TGCGCCAGCAGCTTGGATCAGTCGAACTATGGCTACACCTTC. This translates into CASSLDQSNYGYTF.

V is TRBV7-9 and J is TRBJ1-6, with unresolved D. The CDR3 length is 16 residues. The V gene lost 3 bases and the J gene lost 0 bases, with 9 bases spanning the gap. Germline lookup yields CDR1 SEHNR and CDR2 FQNEAQ (reference sequence). CDR3 nucleotide sequence: TGTGCCAGCAGCTTTTTAGGGAGCTCCTATAATTCACCCCTCCACTTT. It is translated as CASSFLGSSYNSPLHF.

The chain employs TRBV7-8 and TRBJ2-1, with 11 nucleotides matching TRBD2. The CDR3 runs 18 residues. J was trimmed by 2 bases and V by 3 bases; bases with no gene match: 9. Germline CDR1 reads SGHVS; CDR2 reads FQNEAQ. The CDR3 here is CASSFPGTSGRTYNEQFF. The CDR3 region has the DNA TGTGCCAGCAGCTTTCCCGGAACTAGCGGGAGAACCTACAATGAGCAGTTCTTC.

This chain links TRBV7-6 with TRBJ2-1; maybe TRBD1 (6 bases). The CDR3 is 15 amino acids. The V end was cut by 5 bases, the J end by 6 bases, with 17 bases between. The germline gives CDR1 SGHVS, CDR2 FNYEAQ. The CDR3 DNA reads TGTGCCAGCAGCGTCGGCACAGGGCCTATCAATGAGCAGTTCTTC. Encoded protein: CASSVGTGPINEQFF. The full variable domain, in which reference TRBV7-6 and TRBJ2-1 provide the parts outside the CDR3, is GAGVSQSPRYKVTKRGQDVALRCDPISGHVSLYWYRQALGQGPEFLTYFNYEAQQDKSGLPNDRFSAERPEGSISTLTIQRTEQRDSAMYRCASSVGTGPINEQFFGPGTRLTVL.

This clone was recorded a few times. V and J are TRBV6-5 and TRBJ2-7; weak D call: TRBD2 (6 bases). The germline V gene encodes CDR1 MNHEY and CDR2 SVGAGI. With 2 bases removed from V and 2 bases from J, the gap between germline ends came to 10 bases. The CDR3 loop spans 14 amino acids. CDR3 residues: CASSYGEAAYEQYF. The CDR3 coding sequence is TGTGCCAGCAGTTACGGGGAGGCGGCCTACGAGCAGTACTTC.

J is TRBJ2-1 and V is TRBV5-1, with 8 bases matching TRBD1. The V gene's germline CDR1 is SGHRS and CDR2 YFSETQ. The CDR3 spans 15 residues. The junction had 8 bases not matched to a gene; V was cut back by 2 bases and J by 7 bases. The CDR3 loop is CASSLGTGSWNEQFF. The CDR3 nucleotides are TGCGCCAGCAGCTTAGGGACAGGTTCTTGGAATGAGCAGTTCTTC.

DNA of the CDR3: TGTGCCAGCCGGGACAGGGGTGGAAACACCATATATTTT. Its translation is CASRDRGGNTIYF. The chain links TRBV6-6 to TRBJ1-3; 10 bases fit TRBD1. CDR1 is MNHNY, CDR2 SVGAGI, per germline (reference sequence). The V gene end was trimmed by 8 bases and the J gene end by 3 bases; junction bases not matched to a gene: 1. This CDR3 has 13 residues.

The gene calls are TRBV7-6 and TRBJ2-1; TRBD2 agrees at 8 bases. Germline V gene lookup returns CDR1 SGHVS and CDR2 FNYEAQ. The length of the CDR3 is 16 residues. V trimming: 5 bases; J trimming: 7 bases; junction bases outside the gene matches: 13. The CDR3 loop reads CASSRMGLGAVNEQFF. As DNA, the CDR3 is TGTGCCAGCAGCAGAATGGGACTAGGGGCCGTAAATGAGCAGTTCTTC.

The chain is built from TRBV6-6 and TRBJ1-2; maybe TRBD1 (6 bases). There are 14 residues in the CDR3. V lost 5 bases, J lost 3 bases, and 13 bases lay in between. From germline, CDR1 is MNHNY and CDR2 SVGAGI (reference sequence). The CDR3 loop reads CASSQNREHYGYTF. In DNA form, the CDR3 reads TGTGCCAGCAGTCAAAACAGGGAGCACTATGGCTACACCTTC.

The chain uses TRBV6-2 or TRBV6-3 and TRBJ2-1, with 13 nucleotides matching TRBD2. CDR1 is MNHEY and CDR2 is SVGEGT in the germline V gene. With 2 bases clipped from V and 6 bases from J, the junction kept 16 bases outside the gene matches. The CDR3 length is 20 residues. The CDR3 DNA is TGTGCCAGCAGTTACCCCTCCATACTAGCGGGAGGGCCGGTAGGCAATGAGCAGTTCTTC. It encodes CASSYPSILAGGPVGNEQFF.

This chain's CDR3 is CASRLGQGGFGSPLHF. CDR3 DNA sequence: TGTGCCAGCAGGCTGGGACAGGGCGGTTTTGGCTCACCCCTCCACTTT. V and J are TRBV28 and TRBJ1-6, with 9 bases matching TRBD1. Per germline, CDR1 MDHEN and CDR2 SYDVKM. V lost 6 bases, J lost 10 bases, and 13 bases stayed unmatched. This CDR3 has 16 amino acids.

The genes are TRBV6-5 and TRBJ1-2, with 9 bases aligning to TRBD1. V lost 0 bases to trimming and J lost 5 bases; unmatched junction nucleotides: 7. The CDR3 sequence is 16 residues long. Germline assignment: CDR1 MNHEY and CDR2 SVGAGI. As DNA, the CDR3 is TGTGCCAGCAGTTACTCGAGTACAGGGGGCGGTTATGGCTACACCTTC. As protein: CASSYSSTGGGYGYTF.

The chain has TRBV25-1 and TRBJ1-1; D is unclear. This CDR3 spans 13 amino acids. The V gene's germline CDR1 is MGHDK and CDR2 SYGVNS. V lost 2 bases to trimming and J lost 7 bases, with 11 bases between them. Here the CDR3 DNA reads TGTGCCAGCAGTGAAGTCGGAGAACTTGAAGCTTTCTTT. This translates into CASSEVGELEAFF.

The CDR3 here is CASSYDRGAGNTIYF. Written as DNA, the CDR3 is TGTGCCAGCAGTTACGACAGGGGAGCTGGAAACACCATATATTTT. The chain couples TRBV6-6 to TRBJ1-3; 8 bases are a match to TRBD1. Germline V lookup: CDR1 MNHNY, CDR2 SVGAGI (reference sequence). CDR3 length equals 15 residues. V was clipped by 2 bases and J by 2 bases; unmatched bases: 2.

The chain is built from TRBV19 and TRBJ1-1, with D unresolved. The CDR3 consists of 15 residues. Trimming stripped 3 bases from V and 1 base from J, with 12 bases between. The V gene's germline CDR1 is LNHDA and CDR2 SQIVND (reference sequence). The CDR3 DNA reads as TGTGCCAGTAGTATCGCCGATCAGGAGAACACTGAAGCTTTCTTT. It specifies CASSIADQENTEAFF.

The V gene is TRBV9, the J gene TRBJ2-5; D may be TRBD1 (5 bases). CDR1 is SGDLS and CDR2 is YYNGEE in the germline V gene. The germline V and J ends were trimmed by 0 bases and 5 bases, with 14 bases remaining between them. CDR3 length equals 15 residues. The CDR3 region is CASSVAKAGLETQYF. DNA for the CDR3: TGTGCCAGCAGCGTAGCGAAGGCAGGGCTCGAGACCCAGTACTTC. Looking up the rest from reference TRBV9 and TRBJ2-5 gives the full variable domain: DSGVTQTPKHLITATGQRVTLRCSPRSGDLSVYWYQQSLDQGLQFLIQYYNGEERAKGNILERFSAQQFPDLHSELNLSSLELGDSALYFCASSVAKAGLETQYFGPGTRLLVL.